This TCR beta chain was sequenced during a study of T cell repertoires in cytomegalovirus infection. V was trimmed by 2 bases and J by 6 bases, leaving 8 bases between them. This CDR3 comprises 12 residues. The germline V gene encodes CDR1 MNHEY and CDR2 SVGEGT. TCRdb re-called the reads with MiXCR, one entry per CDR3 protein. The data show 830,000 or so distinct CDR3 sequences, roughly 33% seen once. General study findings and limits: CMV-specific TCR beta clonotypes restricted by HLA-C were the ones dominating the ex vivo response.

This clonotype was seen at least ten times. Its antigen is undetermined. The specimen comprised cultured CD8+ T cells from PBMCs, sampled from culture after CMV antigen stimulation. J is TRBJ2-7 and V is TRBV6-2 or TRBV6-3; TRBD2 might be the D (5 bases). This TCR derives from a human donor in good health (CMV status not recorded). Some clones in this sample may be carry-over from other donors' samples. The CDR3 sequence is CASSYEGFEQYV. Here the CDR3 DNA reads TGTGCCAGCAGTTACGAGGGTTTCGAGCAGTACGTC.